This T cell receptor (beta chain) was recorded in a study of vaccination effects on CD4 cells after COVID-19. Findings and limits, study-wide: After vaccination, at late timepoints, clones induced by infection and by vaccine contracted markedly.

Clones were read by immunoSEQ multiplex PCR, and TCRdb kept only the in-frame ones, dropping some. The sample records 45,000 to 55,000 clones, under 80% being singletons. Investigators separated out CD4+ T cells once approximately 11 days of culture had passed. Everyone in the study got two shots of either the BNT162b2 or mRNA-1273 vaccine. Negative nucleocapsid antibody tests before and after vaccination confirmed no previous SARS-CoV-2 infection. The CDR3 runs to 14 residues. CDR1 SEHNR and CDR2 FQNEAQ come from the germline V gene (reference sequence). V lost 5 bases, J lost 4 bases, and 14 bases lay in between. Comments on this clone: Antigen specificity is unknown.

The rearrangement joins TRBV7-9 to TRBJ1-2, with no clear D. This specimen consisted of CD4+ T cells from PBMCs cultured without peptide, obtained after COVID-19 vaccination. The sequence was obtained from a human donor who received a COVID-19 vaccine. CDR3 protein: CASSNLRGGYGYTF. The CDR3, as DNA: TGTGCCAGCAGCAACCTTCGGGGAGGCTATGGCTACACCTTC.